This T cell receptor (beta chain) was obtained from a study of blood T cell repertoires in COVID-19. Turning to the study itself: There were acute and convalescent COVID-19 samples, and they came from the United States, Italy and Spain. Nucleic acid was either cDNA or gDNA, and it came from T cells, B-cell-depleted T cells, or PBMCs.

Germline CDR1 is LNHNV and CDR2 is YYDKDF (reference sequence). With V trimmed by 11 bases and J by 1 base, 5 bases remained unmatched. The CDR3 is 13 amino acids. There are a few counts of this clone. Study processing details: Reference gene primers were amplified, and this amplification served to estimate nucleated cell counts. Generated by immunoSEQ multiplex PCR, the TCRdb table keeps only in-frame clones and is missing some. D and trimming come from the DNA, and the V and J calls and clone size come from that table. The table includes roughly 290,000 clones, 85% detected once. The sample taken for sequencing was peripheral blood. The sequence was obtained from a woman in her fifties or sixties with active or convalescent COVID-19. The chain joins TRBV15 to TRBJ2-7; 10 nucleotides line up with TRBD1. CDR3 bases: TGTGCCGCACGACAGGGGGCGTCCTACGAGCAGTACTTC. It specifies CAARQGASYEQYF.